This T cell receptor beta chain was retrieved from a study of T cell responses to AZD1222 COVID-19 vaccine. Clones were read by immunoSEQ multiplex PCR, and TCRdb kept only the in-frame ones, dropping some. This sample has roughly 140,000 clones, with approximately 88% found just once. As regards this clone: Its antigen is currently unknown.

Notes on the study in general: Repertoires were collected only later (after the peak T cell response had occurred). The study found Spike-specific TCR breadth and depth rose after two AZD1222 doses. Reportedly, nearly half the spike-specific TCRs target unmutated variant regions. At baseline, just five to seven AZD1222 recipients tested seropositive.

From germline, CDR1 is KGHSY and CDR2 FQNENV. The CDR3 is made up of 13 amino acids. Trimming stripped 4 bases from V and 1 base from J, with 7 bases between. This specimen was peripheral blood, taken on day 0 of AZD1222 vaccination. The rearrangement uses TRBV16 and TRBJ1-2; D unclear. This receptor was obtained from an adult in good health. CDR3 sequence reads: CASSLDLNYGYTF. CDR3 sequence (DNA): TGTGCCAGCAGCCTGGACCTTAACTATGGCTACACCTTC.